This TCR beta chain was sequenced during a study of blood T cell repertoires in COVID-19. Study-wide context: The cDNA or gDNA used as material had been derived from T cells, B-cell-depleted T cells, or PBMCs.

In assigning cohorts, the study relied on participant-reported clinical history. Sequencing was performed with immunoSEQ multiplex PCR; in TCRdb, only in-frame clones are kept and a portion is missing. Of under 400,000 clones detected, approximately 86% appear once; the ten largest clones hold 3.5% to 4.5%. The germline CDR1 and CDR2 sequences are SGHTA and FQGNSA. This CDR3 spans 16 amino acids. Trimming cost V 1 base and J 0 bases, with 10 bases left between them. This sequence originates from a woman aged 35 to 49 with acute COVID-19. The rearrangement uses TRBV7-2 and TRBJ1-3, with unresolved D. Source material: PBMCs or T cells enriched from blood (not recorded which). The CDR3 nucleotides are TGTGCCAGCAGCTTAGAGAATACAGCCTCTGGAAACACCATATATTTT. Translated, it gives CASSLENTASGNTIYF.